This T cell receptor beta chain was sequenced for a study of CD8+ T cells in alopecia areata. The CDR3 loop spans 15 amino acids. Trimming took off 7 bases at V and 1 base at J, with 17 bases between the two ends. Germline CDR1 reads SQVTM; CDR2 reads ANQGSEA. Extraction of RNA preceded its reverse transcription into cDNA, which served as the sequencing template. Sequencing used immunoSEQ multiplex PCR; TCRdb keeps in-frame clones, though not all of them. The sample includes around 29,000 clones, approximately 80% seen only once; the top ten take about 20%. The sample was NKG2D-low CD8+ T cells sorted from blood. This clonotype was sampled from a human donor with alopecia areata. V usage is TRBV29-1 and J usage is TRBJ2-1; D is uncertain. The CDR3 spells CSASPDPQSYNEQFF. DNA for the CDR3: TGCAGCGCCAGTCCTGACCCTCAATCCTACAATGAGCAGTTCTTC.